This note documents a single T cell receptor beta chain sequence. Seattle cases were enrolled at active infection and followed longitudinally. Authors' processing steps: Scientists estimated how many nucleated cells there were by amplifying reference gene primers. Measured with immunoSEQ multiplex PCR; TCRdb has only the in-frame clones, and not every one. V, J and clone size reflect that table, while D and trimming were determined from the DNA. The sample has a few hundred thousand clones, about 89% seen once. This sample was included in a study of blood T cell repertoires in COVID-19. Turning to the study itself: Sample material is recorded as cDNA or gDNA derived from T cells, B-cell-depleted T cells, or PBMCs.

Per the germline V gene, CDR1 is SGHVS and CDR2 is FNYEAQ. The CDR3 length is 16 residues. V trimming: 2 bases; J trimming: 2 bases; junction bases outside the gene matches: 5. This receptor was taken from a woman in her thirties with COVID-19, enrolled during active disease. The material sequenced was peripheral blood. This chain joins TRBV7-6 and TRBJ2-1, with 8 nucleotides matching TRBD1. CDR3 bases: TGTGCCAGCAGCTTATGGGGACAGGAACCCTACAATGAGCAGTTCTTC. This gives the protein CASSLWGQEPYNEQFF.